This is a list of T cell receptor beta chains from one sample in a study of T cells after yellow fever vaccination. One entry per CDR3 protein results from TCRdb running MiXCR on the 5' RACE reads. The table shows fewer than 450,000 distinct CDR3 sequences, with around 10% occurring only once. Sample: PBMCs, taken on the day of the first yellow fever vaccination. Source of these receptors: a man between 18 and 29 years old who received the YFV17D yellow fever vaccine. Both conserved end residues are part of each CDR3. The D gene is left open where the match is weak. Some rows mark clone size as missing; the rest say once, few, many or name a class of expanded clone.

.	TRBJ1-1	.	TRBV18	TGTGCCAGCTCACCGGGGGGGCAGGACACTGAAGCTTTCTTT	CASSPGGQDTEAFF
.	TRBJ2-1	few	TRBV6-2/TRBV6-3	TGTGCCAGCCAGCGGGCAGGTGCATACAATGAGCAGTTCTTC	CASQRAGAYNEQFF
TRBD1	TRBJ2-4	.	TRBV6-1	TGTGCCAGCAGTACCCGCCCCGGGACAGCGAACATTCAGTACTTC	CASSTRPGTANIQYF
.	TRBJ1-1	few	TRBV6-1	TGTGCCAGCAGTGAATTCGAGGGATTTGAAGCTTTCTTT	CASSEFEGFEAFF
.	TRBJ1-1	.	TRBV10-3	TGTGCCATCAGTGAAGCCGCACTGAACACTGAAGCTTTCTTT	CAISEAALNTEAFF
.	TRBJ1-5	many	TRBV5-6	TGTGCCAGCAGCTTGGGCCGCAATCAGCCCCAGCATTTT	CASSLGRNQPQHF
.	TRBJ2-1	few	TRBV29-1	TGCAGCGCCGGGTACTCCTACAATGAGCAGTTCTTC	CSAGYSYNEQFF
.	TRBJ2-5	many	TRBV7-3	TGTGCCAGCAGCTTAAGTACGGGCGGGACCCAGTACTTC	CASSLSTGGTQYF
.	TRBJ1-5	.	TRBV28	TGTGCCAGCAGTTTTCGGGGGGATCAGCCCCAGCATTTT	CASSFRGDQPQHF
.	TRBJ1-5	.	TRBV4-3	TGCGCCAGCAGCCAAGATACAGGCCGAGCAGCCCAGCATTTT	CASSQDTGRAAQHF
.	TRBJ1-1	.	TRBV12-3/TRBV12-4	TGTGCCAGCAGTAAACAGGGATTTTTGAACACTGAAGCTTTCTTT	CASSKQGFLNTEAFF
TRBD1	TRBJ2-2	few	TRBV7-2	TGTGCCAGCAGCTCCGACAGGGTTGTGGTCGGGGAGCTGTTTTTT	CASSSDRVVVGELFF
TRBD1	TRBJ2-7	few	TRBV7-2	TGTGCCAGCAGCACGGGACAGGGGTACTACGAGCAGTACTTC	CASSTGQGYYEQYF
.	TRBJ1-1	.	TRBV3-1	TGTGCCAGCAGCCATCTCGCGGCGAACACTGAAGCTTTCTTT	CASSHLAANTEAFF
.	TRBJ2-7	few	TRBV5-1	TGCGCCAGCAGCTTCGGCAGGGGCGGCGAGCAGTACTTC	CASSFGRGGEQYF
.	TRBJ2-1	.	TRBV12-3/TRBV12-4	TGTGCCAGCAGTTGGGTGGGGACGGGACAATTGCAGTTCTTC	CASSWVGTGQLQFF
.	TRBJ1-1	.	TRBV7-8	TGTGCCAGCAGCTTGGGGGTACTAACTGAAGCTTTCTTT	CASSLGVLTEAFF
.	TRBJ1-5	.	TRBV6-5	TGTGCCAGCAAACCCGGGGGCGGTCAGCCCCAGCATTTT	CASKPGGGQPQHF
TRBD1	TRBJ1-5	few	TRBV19	TGTGCCAGTAGTACGAGGACAGGGGGCTACGATCAGCCCCAGCATTTT	CASSTRTGGYDQPQHF
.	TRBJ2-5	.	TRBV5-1	TGCGCCAGCAGCTTGGAAGGCCCAGGAGGTCGGGAGACCCAGTACTTC	CASSLEGPGGRETQYF
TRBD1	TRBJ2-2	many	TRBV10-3	TGTGCCATCACGCGGGGGACAGGGCCTGCCGGGGAGCTGTTTTTT	CAITRGTGPAGELFF
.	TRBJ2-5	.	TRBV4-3	TGCGCCAGCAGCCCCAGCAATTCCCAAGAGACCCAGTACTTC	CASSPSNSQETQYF